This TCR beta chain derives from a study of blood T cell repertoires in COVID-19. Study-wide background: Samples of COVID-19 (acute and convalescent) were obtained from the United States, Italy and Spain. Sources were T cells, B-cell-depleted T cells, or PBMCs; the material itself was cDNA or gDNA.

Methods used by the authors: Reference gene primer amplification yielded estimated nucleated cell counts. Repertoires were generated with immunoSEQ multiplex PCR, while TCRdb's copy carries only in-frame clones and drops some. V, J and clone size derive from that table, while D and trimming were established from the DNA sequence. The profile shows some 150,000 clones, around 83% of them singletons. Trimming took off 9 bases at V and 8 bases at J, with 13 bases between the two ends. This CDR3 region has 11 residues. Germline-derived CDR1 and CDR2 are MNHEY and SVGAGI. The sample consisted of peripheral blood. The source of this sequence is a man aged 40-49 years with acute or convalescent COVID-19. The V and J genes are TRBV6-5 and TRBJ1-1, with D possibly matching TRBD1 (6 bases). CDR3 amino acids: CASSGQREAFF. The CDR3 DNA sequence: TGTGCCAGTTCCGGACAGCGAGAAGCTTTCTTT.